Below, 30 T cell receptor beta chains from the same sample are listed, as sequenced in a study of T cell repertoires in MIS-A myocarditis. Produced via immunoSEQ multiplex PCR; TCRdb's table is partial and in-frame only. The sample lists about 15,000 clones, around 74% occurring once. Sequenced sample: left ventricle heart tissue obtained at autopsy. The source of these receptors is a man younger than 30 with fulminant myocarditis from multisystem inflammatory syndrome in adults (MIS-A) after COVID-19.

This clone was counted only a few times. This same CDR3 is encoded by further DNA sequences in the sample. The chain couples TRBV7-9 to TRBJ1-4; a possible D gene is TRBD1 (5 bases). V lost 1 base to trimming and J lost 7 bases, with 10 bases between them. The CDR3 is 14 amino acids. From germline, CDR1 is SEHNR and CDR2 FQNEAQ (reference sequence). CDR3 nucleotide sequence: TGTGCCAGCAGCTTAGGGCAGGGAGGTGAAAAACTGTTTTTT. This encodes CASSLGQGGEKLFF. The whole variable domain, remainder taken from reference TRBV7-9 and TRBJ1-4, is DTGVSQNPRHKITKRGQNVTFRCDPISEHNRLYWYRQTLGQGPEFLTYFQNEAQLEKSRLLSDRFSAERPKGSFSTLEIQRTEQGDSAMYLCASSLGQGGEKLFFGSGTQLSVL.

This chain uses TRBV18 with TRBJ2-1; 9 bases match TRBD1. This CDR3 contains 15 residues. With V trimmed by 3 bases and J by 8 bases, 8 bases remained unmatched. The germline CDR1 and CDR2 sequences are KGHSH and LQKENI. The chain's CDR3 is CASSPPGQGYYEQFF. DNA of the CDR3: TGTGCCAGCTCACCGCCGGGACAGGGTTATTATGAGCAGTTCTTC.

This chain links TRBV3-1 (or the pseudogene TRBV3-2) with TRBJ1-5; 9 bases align to TRBD1. V lost 1 base to trimming and J lost 2 bases; unmatched junction nucleotides: 18. This CDR3 region has 21 residues. Germline CDR1 reads LGHDT; CDR2 reads YNNKEL (reference sequence). The CDR3 sequence is CASSQGIPGQGSPRGNQPQHF. The DNA of the CDR3 is TGTGCCAGCAGCCAAGGCATACCGGGACAGGGATCTCCGCGAGGCAATCAGCCCCAGCATTTT.

The chain carries TRBV15 and TRBJ1-5; 9 bases are a match to TRBD1. Per the germline V gene, CDR1 is LNHNV and CDR2 is YYDKDF (reference sequence). CDR3 length: 17 residues. Unmatched junction bases numbered 8, after V lost 1 base and J lost 4 bases. The CDR3 DNA reads TGTGCCACCAGCAGAGGGGAGGACAGGGGTCCAAATCAGCCCCAGCATTTT. Its protein is CATSRGEDRGPNQPQHF.

This chain uses TRBV5-4 with TRBJ1-6; weak D call: TRBD1 (5 bases). From germline, CDR1 is SGHNT and CDR2 YYREEE (reference sequence). V shed 6 bases and J shed 3 bases, with 7 bases lying between them. The CDR3 is 13 amino acids. This CDR3 reads CASTRGYNSPLHF. In nucleotides, the CDR3 is TGTGCCAGCACGAGGGGCTATAATTCACCCCTCCACTTT. Looking up the rest from reference TRBV5-4 and TRBJ1-6 gives the full variable domain: ETGVTQSPTHLIKTRGQQVTLRCSSQSGHNTVSWYQQALGQGPQFIFQYYREEENGRGNFPPRFSGLQFPNYSSELNVNALELDDSALYLCASTRGYNSPLHFGNGTRLTVT.

This clone was recorded only once. The chain joins TRBV7-2 to TRBJ1-2; TRBD1 is a possible D gene (6 bases). This CDR3 has 15 residues. CDR1 and CDR2 (germline): SGHTA, FQGNSA. The germline V and J ends were trimmed by 3 bases and 6 bases, with 17 bases remaining between them. The CDR3 reads CASSFALGGGNGYTF. CDR3 sequence (DNA): TGTGCCAGCAGCTTCGCCCTAGGGGGGGGGAATGGCTACACCTTC.

In its sample, this clone was seen a few times. The V call is TRBV7-8, the J call TRBJ2-3, with D possibly matching TRBD2 (5 bases). CDR1 and CDR2 (germline): SGHVS, FQNEAQ. This CDR3 is 15 amino acids long. V was pared by 3 bases and J by 5 bases, with 15 bases between. DNA for the CDR3: TGTGCCAGCAGCTTCAGTGGCGAGGGTGGAGATACGCAGTATTTT. Protein: CASSFSGEGGDTQYF.

The gene calls are TRBV25-1 and TRBJ2-7; D gene unclear. Trimming cost V 10 bases and J 1 base, with 8 bases left between them. This CDR3 has 11 residues. CDR1 and CDR2 from the germline V gene are MGHDK and SYGVNS. The DNA of the CDR3 is TGTGCCACCTCCGTGTCCTACGAGCAGTACTTC. This encodes CATSVSYEQYF.

The V gene is TRBV27, the J gene TRBJ2-7, with 11 nucleotides matching TRBD1. The CDR3 has 15 residues. Germline V CDR1 and CDR2: MNHEY, SMNVEV (reference sequence). Trimming at V came to 1 base and at J to 2 bases, leaving 1 base not matched to a gene. CDR3 sequence (DNA): TGTGCCAGCAGTTTATGGACAGGGGGCCCCTACGAGCAGTACTTC. This codes for CASSLWTGGPYEQYF.

This clone was counted between two and nine times. V gene TRBV5-1 combines with J gene TRBJ1-1; no clear D. Germline values: CDR1 SGHRS, CDR2 YFSETQ. V lost 7 bases to trimming and J lost 1 base, with 8 bases between them. The CDR3 runs to 12 residues. The CDR3 coding sequence is TGCGCCAGCTCCGGAGCGAACACTGAAGCTTTCTTT. It yields the protein CASSGANTEAFF.

The chain has TRBV10-3 and TRBJ2-7; D tentatively fits TRBD1 or TRBD2 (5 bases each). Per germline, CDR1 ENHRY and CDR2 SYGVKD. The V and J ends lost 4 bases and 4 bases respectively, with 17 bases between them. CDR3 length: 15 residues. This CDR3 is CAISARDARSYEQYF. The CDR3 nucleotides are TGTGCCATCAGTGCCCGGGACGCAAGATCTTACGAGCAGTACTTC.

This clone rates as medium-sized. The CDR3 DNA reads as TGTGCCAGCACCCTCGTTGGAGGGGGAAACACTGAAGCTTTCTTT. It yields the protein CASTLVGGGNTEAFF. The chain joins TRBV2 to TRBJ1-1; maybe TRBD1 (6 bases). Germline V gives CDR1 SNHLY, CDR2 FYNNEI. The CDR3 loop spans 15 amino acids. Trimming cost V 7 bases and J 2 bases, with 17 bases left between them.

The gene calls are TRBV15 and TRBJ1-4; D is undetermined. Germline assignment: CDR1 LNHNV and CDR2 YYDKDF (reference sequence). The CDR3 contains 15 residues. With 5 bases removed from V and 0 bases from J, the gap between germline ends came to 10 bases. The CDR3 is CATSLDRATNEKLFF. CDR3 coding DNA: TGTGCCACCAGCTTAGATCGGGCAACTAATGAAAAACTGTTTTTT.

V and J are TRBV28 and TRBJ1-5; D gene unclear. Germline assignment: CDR1 MDHEN and CDR2 SYDVKM. The CDR3 runs to 14 residues. Between the trimmed V and J ends, which lost 2 bases and 0 bases, there was a span of 5 bases. CDR3 in amino acids: CASSLPYSNQPQHF. The CDR3 nucleotides read TGTGCCAGCAGTTTACCCTATAGCAATCAGCCCCAGCATTTT.

The V call is TRBV13, the J call TRBJ2-6; 9 bases agree with TRBD1. J lost 0 bases, V lost 6 bases, and 3 bases had no gene match. The CDR3 runs to 16 residues. Germline assignment: CDR1 PRHDT and CDR2 FYEKMQ (reference sequence). The CDR3 loop is CASRGQGDSGANVLTF. Here the CDR3 DNA reads TGTGCCAGCAGGGGACAGGGAGACTCTGGGGCCAACGTCCTGACTTTC. Supplemented by reference TRBV13 and TRBJ2-6, the full variable domain reads AAGVIQSPRHLIKEKRETATLKCYPIPRHDTVYWYQQGPGQDPQFLISFYEKMQSDKGSIPDRFSAQQFSDYHSELNMSSLELGDSALYFCASRGQGDSGANVLTFGAGSRLTVL.

Turning to this clone: The junction shows a germline mismatch at one end, possibly a read error. The chain links TRBV18 to TRBJ1-1; no clear D. Germline V gives CDR1 KGHSH, CDR2 LQKENI. The CDR3 covers 14 residues. The DNA for the CDR3 is TGTGCCAGCTCACAGAGCAGGTTGAACACTAAAGCTTTCTTT. This encodes CASSQSRLNTKAFF.

The genes are TRBV4-1 and TRBJ1-1; possibly TRBD1 for D (5 bases). The CDR3 length is 14 residues. Trimming stripped 4 bases from V and 12 bases from J, with 21 bases between. Germline V CDR1 and CDR2: MGHRA, YSYEKL. The DNA of the CDR3 is TGCGCCAGCAGCCCACCTTCCGGTCCAGGGCGGACTTTCTTT. It specifies CASSPPSGPGRTFF.

V and J are TRBV2 and TRBJ1-2; TRBD1 matches 8 bases. The V segment lost 5 bases and the J segment 8 bases; nucleotides outside the gene matches: 22. The CDR3 has 18 residues. Germline V lookup: CDR1 SNHLY, CDR2 FYNNEI. As DNA, the CDR3 is TGTGCCAGCAGTACCCCTAGACAGGGGACGAATTGGGATGAAGGCTACACCTTC. It specifies CASSTPRQGTNWDEGYTF.

V gene TRBV5-1 combines with J gene TRBJ1-6; TRBD1 is a possible D gene (6 bases). CDR1 is SGHRS and CDR2 is YFSETQ in the germline V gene. Trimming removed 0 bases from V and 6 bases from J, with 10 bases in between. There are 15 residues in the CDR3. CDR3 region: CASSLEGRGNSPLHF. The CDR3 DNA is TGCGCCAGCAGCTTGGAGGGCAGGGGTAATTCACCCCTCCACTTT.

V usage is TRBV6-4 and J usage is TRBJ2-2; D is unclear. The germline V and J ends were trimmed by 2 bases and 2 bases, with 6 bases remaining between them. The CDR3 runs 14 residues. Germline CDR1 MRHNA, CDR2 SNTAGT. The CDR3 loop is CASSDLINTGELFF. The DNA for the CDR3 is TGTGCCAGCAGTGACCTTATCAACACCGGGGAGCTGTTTTTT.

The J gene is TRBJ1-1, the V gene TRBV28, with TRBD1 identical over 9 bases. V shed 4 bases and J 4 bases; nucleotides not matched to a gene: 4. The germline CDR1 and CDR2 sequences are MDHEN and SYDVKM. This CDR3 has 14 amino acids. The CDR3 nucleotides read TGTGCCAGCAGTTCAGGACAGGGGACCACTGAAGCTTTCTTT. Translating gives CASSSGQGTTEAFF. The full variable domain, with the rest looked up from reference TRBV28 and TRBJ1-1, is DVKVTQSSRYLVKRTGEKVFLECVQDMDHENMFWYRQDPGLGLRLIYFSYDVKMKEKGDIPEGYSVSREKKERFSLILESASTNQTSMYLCASSSGQGTTEAFFGQGTRLTVV.

The chain recombines TRBV4-1 with TRBJ2-7, with 8 bases aligning to TRBD1. This CDR3 has 16 amino acids. Germline CDR1 and CDR2: MGHRA and YSYEKL. The junction had 11 bases not matched to a gene; V was cut back by 0 bases and J by 7 bases. The CDR3 here is CASSQDWAGGWGEQYF. In nucleotides, the CDR3 is TGCGCCAGCAGCCAAGATTGGGCAGGGGGCTGGGGGGAGCAGTACTTC.

The chain recombines TRBV9 with TRBJ2-6; D remains ambiguous. Trimming stripped 0 bases from V and 6 bases from J, with 13 bases between. The CDR3 consists of 16 residues. CDR1 is SGDLS, CDR2 YYNGEE, per germline. The CDR3 region is CASSVAGSLEANVLTF. The CDR3 nucleotides are TGTGCCAGCAGCGTAGCTGGGTCTCTGGAGGCCAACGTCCTGACTTTC.

The chain joins TRBV7-9 to TRBJ2-1; the D is unclear. V lost 1 base and J lost 5, with 15 bases in between. CDR1 SEHNR and CDR2 FQNEAQ come from the germline V gene (reference sequence). This CDR3 comprises 16 residues. CDR3 residues: CASSLVGLVVDNEQFF. CDR3 bases: TGTGCCAGCAGCTTAGTTGGATTGGTGGTGGACAATGAGCAGTTCTTC.

This sequence joins TRBV12-3 or TRBV12-4 and TRBJ2-7; the D is unclear. The CDR3 runs 11 residues. Trimming removed 4 bases from V and 2 bases from J, with 3 bases in between. This chain's CDR3 is CASSSPYEQYF. The CDR3 DNA sequence: TGTGCCAGCAGTTCACCCTACGAGCAGTACTTC.

This chain uses TRBV6-5 with TRBJ2-5, with 10 bases matching TRBD2. With 6 bases clipped from V and 2 bases from J, the junction kept 6 bases outside the gene matches. Germline CDR1 reads MNHEY; CDR2 reads SVGAGI. CDR3 length: 15 amino acids. The CDR3 sequence: CASSVLAGTQETQYF. CDR3 nucleotide sequence: TGTGCCAGCAGCGTACTAGCGGGAACACAAGAGACCCAGTACTTC.

The chain carries TRBV19 and TRBJ2-3; 7 bases align to TRBD1. The length of the CDR3 is 15 residues. J lost 0 bases, V lost 5 bases, and 5 bases had no gene match. The germline gives CDR1 LNHDA, CDR2 SQIVND (reference sequence). In DNA, the CDR3 is TGTGCCAGTAGTGCAACAGGGGCCAGCACAGATACGCAGTATTTT. As protein: CASSATGASTDTQYF.

This clone was detected a few times. The rearrangement uses TRBV5-1 and TRBJ2-1; D call uncertain. The CDR3 spans 15 residues. Germline CDR1 and CDR2: SGHRS and YFSETQ. Trimming removed 7 bases from V and 2 bases from J, with 16 bases in between. CDR3: CASPPGMVPYNEQFF. DNA for the CDR3: TGCGCCAGCCCCCCTGGGATGGTCCCCTACAATGAGCAGTTCTTC.

The chain carries TRBV4-1 and TRBJ1-1; no clear D gene. The V and J ends lost 0 bases and 1 base respectively, with 6 bases between them. The CDR3 loop spans 14 amino acids. From germline, CDR1 is MGHRA and CDR2 YSYEKL. CDR3 amino acids: CASSQEAGNTEAFF. The CDR3 DNA reads as TGCGCCAGCAGCCAAGAGGCGGGGAACACTGAAGCTTTCTTT.

A few counts support this clone. The chain has TRBV5-4 and TRBJ2-3, with TRBD2 matching 10 bases. Trimming cost V 3 bases and J 1 base; bases outside gene matches: 8. Germline V CDR1 and CDR2: SGHNT, YYREEE (reference sequence). The CDR3 extends over 17 amino acids. CDR3 nucleotides: TGTGCCAGCAGCTATTTTAGCGGGAGGTTACGCACAGATACGCAGTATTTT. Residues: CASSYFSGRLRTDTQYF.